This T cell receptor (beta chain) is drawn from a study of regulatory T cells in long-lasting Graves disease. The TCR beta library used iRepertoire HTBI primers with Arm-PCR amplification of CDR3. TCRdb ran MiXCR on the multiplex PCR reads and lists one entry per CDR3 protein. The table includes about 420,000 distinct CDR3 sequences, around 17% detected once. This clonotype has a count of ten or more. The sample's time point: newly diagnosed GD, antithyroid drugs for less than 3 months. From RNA extracted from PBMCs, the TCR library was made. Recruitment took place at an endocrinology department in Xi'an, China. These records were also assigned to another study, of T cells in Graves' hyperthyroidism and ophthalmopathy. That study reports: Stability of Graves' hyperthyroidism was defined as absent ophthalmopathy progression within 18 months.

Source: peripheral blood mononuclear cells (PBMCs), taken at new diagnosis, from a patient treated with antithyroid drugs. The receptor comes from a woman in her late teens or twenties with Graves disease.

The CDR3 nucleotides read TGTGCCAGCAGCTTAATGGGGGGCCTTTTTGGGACCCAGTACTTC. It codes for CASSLMGGLFGTQYF. The chain carries TRBV7-2 and TRBJ2-5; perhaps D is TRBD1 or TRBD2 (6 bases each). The ends were cut back, 2 bases at V and 7 bases at J, with 17 bases in the middle. Germline CDR1 is SGHTA and CDR2 is FQGNSA. This CDR3 comprises 15 residues.